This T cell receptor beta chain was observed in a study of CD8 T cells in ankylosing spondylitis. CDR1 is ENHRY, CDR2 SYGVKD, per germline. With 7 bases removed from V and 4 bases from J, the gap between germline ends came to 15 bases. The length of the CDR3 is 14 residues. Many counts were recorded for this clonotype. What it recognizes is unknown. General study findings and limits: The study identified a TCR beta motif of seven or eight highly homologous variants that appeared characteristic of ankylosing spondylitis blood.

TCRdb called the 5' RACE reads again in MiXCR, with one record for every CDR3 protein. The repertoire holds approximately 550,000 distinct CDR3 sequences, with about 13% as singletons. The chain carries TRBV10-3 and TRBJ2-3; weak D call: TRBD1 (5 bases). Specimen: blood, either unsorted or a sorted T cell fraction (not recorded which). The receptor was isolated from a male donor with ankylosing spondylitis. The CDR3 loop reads CAITSRDGADTQYF. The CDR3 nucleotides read TGTGCCATCACCTCCAGGGATGGGGCAGATACGCAGTATTTT.